The TCR beta chain described here comes from a study of T cells after yellow fever vaccination. TCRdb re-called the 5' RACE reads with MiXCR, one entry per CDR3 protein. The sample holds more than 300,000 distinct CDR3 sequences, about 10% seen once. V was clipped by 3 bases and J by 8 bases, with 13 bases between them. The CDR3 length is 13 residues. This chain links TRBV12-3 or TRBV12-4 with TRBJ1-2; D ambiguous. The sample here was CD4+ T cells sorted from PBMCs, taken 45 days after the yellow fever booster vaccination. This TCR was sampled from a young man who received the YFV17D yellow fever vaccine. The CDR3 sequence: CASSFLLWRGYTF. The CDR3, as DNA: TGTGCCAGCAGTTTTCTCCTTTGGAGGGGCTACACCTTC.